Following are 8 T cell receptor beta chains from one sample sequenced in a study of blood T cell repertoires in COVID-19. Method: immunoSEQ multiplex PCR; TCRdb's copy keeps in-frame clones and lacks some. This table holds 70,000 to 80,000 clones, around nine tenths found once. Sequencing was carried out using peripheral blood. These receptors were taken from a human donor in a cohort sampled during active COVID-19.

This clone was found once. The CDR3 DNA sequence: TGTGCCAGTAGTATGTTGGGTGGCGGGGGGCAGAAGGATACGCAGTATTTT. Its translation: CASSMLGGGGQKDTQYF. This chain joins TRBV19 and TRBJ2-3; 8 bases line up with TRBD2. Germline lookup yields CDR1 LNHDA and CDR2 SQIVND (reference sequence). The CDR3 is 17 residues long. V trimming: 3 bases; J trimming: 6 bases; junction bases outside the gene matches: 14.

The chain is built from TRBV4-3 and TRBJ1-4; TRBD1 matches at 7 bases. The V gene's germline CDR1 is LGHNA and CDR2 YSLEER. Trimming took 0 bases from V and 7 from J; bases not matched to a gene: 11. The CDR3 contains 17 residues. The CDR3 DNA sequence: TGCGCCAGCAGCCAAGATCTGGGACAGCGGATTTCTGAAAAACTGTTTTTT. Translating it yields CASSQDLGQRISEKLFF.

The gene calls are TRBV4-2 and TRBJ2-5, with 11 bases matching TRBD2. The CDR3 loop spans 18 amino acids. Germline lookup yields CDR1 LGHNA and CDR2 YNFKEQ. Trimming cost V 4 bases and J 2 bases; bases outside gene matches: 12. CDR3 nucleotides: TGTGCCAGCAGCCCCGCGCCTAGGACTAGCGGGCCACAAGAGACCCAGTACTTC. This translates into CASSPAPRTSGPQETQYF.

The rearrangement uses TRBV2 and TRBJ2-7; 8 bases agree with TRBD1. V shed 2 bases, J shed 2 bases, and the junction held 8 bases outside the gene matches. Germline loops: CDR1 SNHLY, CDR2 FYNNEI. The CDR3 totals 16 residues. DNA for the CDR3: TGTGCCAGCAGTGAAACCAGACAGGGGCTACCCTACGAGCAGTACTTC. Its translation is CASSETRQGLPYEQYF. The complete variable domain, with remaining parts taken from reference TRBV2 and TRBJ2-7, reads EPEVTQTPSHQVTQMGQEVILRCVPISNHLYFYWYRQILGQKVEFLVSFYNNEISEKSEIFDDQFSVERPDGSNFTLKIRSTKLEDSAMYFCASSETRQGLPYEQYFGPGTRLTVT.

This rearrangement joins TRBV7-2 to TRBJ2-6, with D tentatively TRBD1 (5 bases). The ends were cut back, 5 bases at V and 0 bases at J, with 11 bases in the middle. The germline V gene has CDR1 SGHTA and CDR2 FQGNSA. The CDR3 spans 16 residues. The CDR3 DNA sequence: TGTGCCAGCAGCCCTGGACATACCTCTGGGGCCAACGTCCTGACTTTC. Protein sequence: CASSPGHTSGANVLTF.

This clone is a singleton in its sample. This chain joins TRBV30 and TRBJ1-2; maybe TRBD1 (6 bases). The germline CDR1 and CDR2 sequences are GTSNPN and SVGIG (reference sequence). V dropped 2 bases and J dropped 1 base, with 11 bases sitting between them. The CDR3 has 14 amino acids. CDR3 sequence: CAWSSGTSNYGYTF. The CDR3 region has the DNA TGTGCCTGGAGTTCCGGGACAAGTAACTATGGCTACACCTTC.

The chain employs TRBV5-1 and TRBJ2-1; TRBD1 aligns across 8 bases. CDR1 and CDR2 (germline): SGHRS, YFSETQ. The CDR3 is 15 residues long. Germline trimming cut 0 bases from V and 7 bases from J; bases unmatched to any gene: 6. CDR3 sequence: CASSLGTGSTNEQFF. Written as DNA, the CDR3 is TGCGCCAGCAGCTTGGGGACAGGGAGTACGAATGAGCAGTTCTTC.

The chain couples TRBV6-6 to TRBJ1-1; TRBD1 matches at 7 bases. The CDR3 has 16 amino acids. Germline V gene data show CDR1 as MNHNY and CDR2 as SVGAGI (reference sequence). Trimming at V came to 5 bases and at J to 0 bases, leaving 9 bases not matched to a gene. CDR3 sequence (DNA): TGTGCCAGCAGTACACGTAGGGGGCCCGTGAACACTGAAGCTTTCTTT. Translating it yields CASSTRRGPVNTEAFF.